Below, one T cell receptor beta chain is given with its context. No antigen is known for it. Possible read error: a much larger clone is one base away. This specimen comes from a study of blood T cells in healthy people across ages. Study in general: Template-switching capture recovered about one barcoded beta molecule per two T cells. Points from the study as a whole: Relative to aged donors, long-lived donors carried more naive CD4+ cells and displayed higher diversity.

Primers used in a second PCR of roughly 6 to 12 cycles were a sample-barcoded 5' primer and a J-beta primer mix. No fewer than 2.5 million CDR3-containing paired-end reads came from each sample. TCRdb re-analysed the 5' RACE reads in MiXCR, keeping a single row per CDR3 protein. Here the sample spans 800,000 to 950,000 distinct CDR3 sequences, about 28% being singletons. This CDR3 has 19 amino acids. CDR1 MNHNS and CDR2 SASEGT come from the germline V gene. Isolation yielded PBMCs, at least 7 million per sample, in every case. Another study also made use of these data, one on T cells of mothers and their children.

This receptor was obtained from a woman aged 40 to 50 in good health. The V and J genes are TRBV6-1 and TRBJ2-1, with TRBD2 matching 7 bases. The sample was blood. CDR3 DNA sequence: TGTGCCAGCAGCCTGAGATGGGGAGGGGAGCTGAGCTCCTACAATGAGCGGTTCTTC. Translated, it gives CASSLRWGGELSSYNERFF.